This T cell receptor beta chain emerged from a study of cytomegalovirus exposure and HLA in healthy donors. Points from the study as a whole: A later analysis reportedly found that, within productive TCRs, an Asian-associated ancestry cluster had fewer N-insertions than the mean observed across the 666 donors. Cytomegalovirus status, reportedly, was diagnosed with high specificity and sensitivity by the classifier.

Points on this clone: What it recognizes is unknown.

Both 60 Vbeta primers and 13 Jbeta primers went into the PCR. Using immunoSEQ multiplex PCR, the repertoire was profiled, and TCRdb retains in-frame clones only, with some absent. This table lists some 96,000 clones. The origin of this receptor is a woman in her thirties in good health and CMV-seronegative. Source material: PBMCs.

The CDR3 nucleotides are TGCGCCAGCAGCTTGACTAGCGGGTACGAGCAGTACTTC. Residues: CASSLTSGYEQYF. The V gene is TRBV5-1, the J gene TRBJ2-7; 9 bases line up with TRBD2. Germline V gives CDR1 SGHRS, CDR2 YFSETQ. J gave up 4 bases and V 1 base, and 0 bases lay outside the gene matches. The CDR3 is made up of 13 amino acids.